This T cell receptor beta chain was captured by sequencing in a study of T cell responses to AZD1222 COVID-19 vaccine. Looking at the study overall: The study pooled second doses at about 4 or about 12 weeks.

Overall study findings and caveats: Baseline serostatus was positive in only five to seven AZD1222 recipients.

V shed 7 bases and J shed 5 bases, with 11 bases lying between them. The CDR3 has 12 amino acids. CDR1 is SGHNT and CDR2 is YENEEA in the germline V gene. Generated by immunoSEQ multiplex PCR, the TCRdb table keeps only in-frame clones and is missing some. Counted here are 100,000 to 150,000 clones, 80% to 90% occurring once; the ten biggest clones make up approximately 1.5%. For this clone: The antigen is unknown.

Sequencing used peripheral blood, obtained on day 0 of AZD1222 vaccination. This chain joins TRBV11-3 and TRBJ2-5; either TRBD1 or TRBD2 may fit D (5 bases each). This receptor was obtained from an adult in good health. As DNA, the CDR3 is TGTGCCAGCACCGGCAGGGAGGAGACCCAGTACTTC. It translates to CASTGREETQYF.